This T cell receptor (beta chain) stems from a study of control samples from healthy donors and cancer patients. Only one count was recorded for this clone. Produced via immunoSEQ multiplex PCR; TCRdb's table is partial and in-frame only. There are 150,000 or so clones in the sample; approximately 90% occur only once, and about 2.5% lies in the top ten. The germline gives CDR1 GTSNPN, CDR2 SVGIG (reference sequence). The V end lost 2 bases, the J end lost 7 bases, and 15 bases lay between the germline ends. The CDR3 is 14 residues long. V and J are TRBV30 and TRBJ1-3; D unresolved. The specimen sequenced was blood. This TCR was recovered from a man aged 35 to 55 in good health. CDR3 in DNA: TGTGCCTGGAGTTTAAAGGGATCGCGTAACACCATATATTTT. Translating gives CAWSLKGSRNTIYF.